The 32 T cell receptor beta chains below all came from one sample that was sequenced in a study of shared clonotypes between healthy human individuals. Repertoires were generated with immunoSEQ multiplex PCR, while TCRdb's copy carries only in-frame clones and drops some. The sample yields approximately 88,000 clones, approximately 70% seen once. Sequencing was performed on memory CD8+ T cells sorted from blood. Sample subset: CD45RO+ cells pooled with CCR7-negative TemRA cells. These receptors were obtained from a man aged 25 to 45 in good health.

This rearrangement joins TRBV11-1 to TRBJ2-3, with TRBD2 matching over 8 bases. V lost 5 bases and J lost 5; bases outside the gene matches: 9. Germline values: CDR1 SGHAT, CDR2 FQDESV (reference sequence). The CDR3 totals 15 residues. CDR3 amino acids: CASSGGLDQGDTQYF. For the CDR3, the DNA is TGTGCCAGCAGCGGGGGACTAGACCAGGGAGATACGCAGTATTTT. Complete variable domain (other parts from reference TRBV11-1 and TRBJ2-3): EAEVAQSPRYKITEKSQAVAFWCDPISGHATLYWYRQILGQGPELLVQFQDESVVDDSQLPKDRFSAERLKGVDSTLKIQPAELGDSAMYLCASSGGLDQGDTQYFGPGTRLTVL.

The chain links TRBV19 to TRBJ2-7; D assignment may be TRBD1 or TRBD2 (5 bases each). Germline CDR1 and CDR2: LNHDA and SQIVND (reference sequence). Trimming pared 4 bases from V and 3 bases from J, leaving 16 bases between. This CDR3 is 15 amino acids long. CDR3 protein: CASSTAGGHGYEQYF. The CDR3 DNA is TGTGCCAGTAGTACCGCCGGAGGACACGGCTACGAGCAGTACTTC.

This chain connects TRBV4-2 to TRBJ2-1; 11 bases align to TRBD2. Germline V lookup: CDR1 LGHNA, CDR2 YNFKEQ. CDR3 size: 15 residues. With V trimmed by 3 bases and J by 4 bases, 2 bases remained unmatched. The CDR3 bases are TGTGCCAGCAGCCAGACTAGCGGGGATTACAATGAGCAGTTCTTC. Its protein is CASSQTSGDYNEQFF.

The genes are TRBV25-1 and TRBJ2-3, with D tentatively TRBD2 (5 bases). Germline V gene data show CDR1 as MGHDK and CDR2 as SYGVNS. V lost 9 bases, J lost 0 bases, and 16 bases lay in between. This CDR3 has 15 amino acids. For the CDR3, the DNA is TGTGCCAGTAACCCCCCGGAGGCTAGCACAGATACGCAGTATTTT. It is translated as CASNPPEASTDTQYF. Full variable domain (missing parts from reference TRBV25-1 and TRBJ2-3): EADIYQTPRYLVIGTGKKITLECSQTMGHDKMYWYQQDPGMELHLIHYSYGVNSTEKGDLSSESTVSRIRTEHFPLTLESARPSHTSQYLCASNPPEASTDTQYFGPGTRLTVL.

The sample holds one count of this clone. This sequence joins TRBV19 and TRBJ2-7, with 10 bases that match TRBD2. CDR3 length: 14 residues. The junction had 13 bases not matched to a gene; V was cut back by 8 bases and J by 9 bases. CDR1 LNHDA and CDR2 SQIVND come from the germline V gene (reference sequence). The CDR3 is CASGEASGRGAQYF. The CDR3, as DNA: TGTGCCAGTGGTGAGGCTAGCGGGAGAGGTGCGCAGTACTTC.

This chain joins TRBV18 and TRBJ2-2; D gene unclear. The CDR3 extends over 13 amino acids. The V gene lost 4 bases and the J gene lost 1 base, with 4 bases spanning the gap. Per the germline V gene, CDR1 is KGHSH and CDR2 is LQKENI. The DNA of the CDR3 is TGTGCCAGCTCACTGAAGAACACCGGGGAGCTGTTTTTT. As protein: CASSLKNTGELFF.

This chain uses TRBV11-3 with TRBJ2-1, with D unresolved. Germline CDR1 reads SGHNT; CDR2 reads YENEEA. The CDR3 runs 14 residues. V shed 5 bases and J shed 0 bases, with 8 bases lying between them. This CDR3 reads CASSQTSSYNEQFF. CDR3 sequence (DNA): TGTGCCAGCAGCCAAACGAGCTCCTACAATGAGCAGTTCTTC.

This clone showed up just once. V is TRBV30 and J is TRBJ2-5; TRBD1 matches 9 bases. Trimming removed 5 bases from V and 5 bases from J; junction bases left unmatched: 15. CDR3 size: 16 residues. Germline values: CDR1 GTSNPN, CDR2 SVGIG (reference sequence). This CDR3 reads CAWGRWDRVRVETQYF. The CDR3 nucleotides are TGTGCCTGGGGTAGGTGGGACAGGGTACGGGTGGAGACCCAGTACTTC.

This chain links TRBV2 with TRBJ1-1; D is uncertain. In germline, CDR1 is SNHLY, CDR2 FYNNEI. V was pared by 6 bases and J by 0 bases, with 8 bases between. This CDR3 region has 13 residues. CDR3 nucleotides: TGTGCCAGCAGCTCCAACATGAACACTGAAGCTTTCTTT. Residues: CASSSNMNTEAFF. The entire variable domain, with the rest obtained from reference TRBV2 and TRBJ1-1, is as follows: EPEVTQTPSHQVTQMGQEVILRCVPISNHLYFYWYRQILGQKVEFLVSFYNNEISEKSEIFDDQFSVERPDGSNFTLKIRSTKLEDSAMYFCASSSNMNTEAFFGQGTRLTVV.

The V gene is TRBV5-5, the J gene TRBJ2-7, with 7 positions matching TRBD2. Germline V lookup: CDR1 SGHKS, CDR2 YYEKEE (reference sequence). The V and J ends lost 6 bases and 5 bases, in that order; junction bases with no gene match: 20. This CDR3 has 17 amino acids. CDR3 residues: CASTQLGGPKGRDEQYF. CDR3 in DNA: TGTGCCAGCACCCAGCTGGGGGGACCTAAAGGGAGGGACGAGCAGTACTTC.

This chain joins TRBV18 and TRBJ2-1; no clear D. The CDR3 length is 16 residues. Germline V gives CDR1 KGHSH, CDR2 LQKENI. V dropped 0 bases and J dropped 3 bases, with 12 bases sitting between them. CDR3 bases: TGTGCCAGCTCACCACCGGAGAACCCCTTCTACAATGAGCAGTTCTTC. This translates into CASSPPENPFYNEQFF.

The CDR3 sequence: CASSFPSSGTDEQFF. The CDR3 nucleotides read TGTGCCAGCAGCTTTCCATCTAGCGGGACCGATGAGCAGTTCTTC. The chain joins TRBV7-9 to TRBJ2-1, with TRBD2 matching over 9 bases. Per the germline V gene, CDR1 is SEHNR and CDR2 is FQNEAQ (reference sequence). The J segment lost 8 bases and the V segment lost 3 bases, leaving 8 bases of the junction unmatched. The CDR3 has 15 amino acids.

The CDR3 is CASSRSRPREGYTF. The CDR3 nucleotides are TGTGCCAGCAGCCGATCCCGGCCGCGGGAAGGCTACACCTTC. This chain connects TRBV5-4 to TRBJ1-2; D unclear. V lost 4 bases, J lost 8 bases, and 18 bases lay in between. The CDR3 has 14 amino acids. The V gene's germline CDR1 is SGHNT and CDR2 YYREEE (reference sequence).

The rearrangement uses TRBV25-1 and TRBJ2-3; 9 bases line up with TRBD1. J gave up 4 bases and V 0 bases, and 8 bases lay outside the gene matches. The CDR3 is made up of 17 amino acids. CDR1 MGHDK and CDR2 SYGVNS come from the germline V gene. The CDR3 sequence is CASSEYFPDRGPDTQYF. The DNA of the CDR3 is TGTGCCAGCAGTGAATACTTTCCGGACAGGGGACCAGATACGCAGTATTTT.

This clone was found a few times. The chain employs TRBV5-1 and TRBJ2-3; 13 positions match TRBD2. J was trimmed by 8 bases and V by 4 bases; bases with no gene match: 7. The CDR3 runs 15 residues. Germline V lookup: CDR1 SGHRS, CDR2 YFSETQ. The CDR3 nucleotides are TGCGCCAGCAGCCAGGGACTAGCGGGATCAAGTACGCAGTATTTT. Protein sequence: CASSQGLAGSSTQYF.

CDR3 in amino acids: CASSARQGLQETQYF. The CDR3, as DNA: TGTGCCAGCAGCGCCCGACAGGGCCTCCAAGAGACCCAGTACTTC. The chain uses TRBV11-2 and TRBJ2-5; 7 bases match TRBD1. Germline CDR1 is SGHAT and CDR2 is FQNNGV. The CDR3 is 15 residues long. Trimming at V came to 5 bases and at J to 1 base, leaving 7 bases not matched to a gene.

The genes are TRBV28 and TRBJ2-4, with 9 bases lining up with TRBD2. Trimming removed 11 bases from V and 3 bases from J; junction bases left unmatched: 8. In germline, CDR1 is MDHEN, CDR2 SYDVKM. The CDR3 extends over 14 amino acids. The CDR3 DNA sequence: TGTGCCGGAATAGCGGGAGTGGGCAAAAACATTCAGTACTTC. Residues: CAGIAGVGKNIQYF. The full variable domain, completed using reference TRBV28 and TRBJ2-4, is DVKVTQSSRYLVKRTGEKVFLECVQDMDHENMFWYRQDPGLGLRLIYFSYDVKMKEKGDIPEGYSVSREKKERFSLILESASTNQTSMYLCAGIAGVGKNIQYFGAGTRLSVL.

The CDR3 DNA is TGTGCCAGCAGTTTAGAGGGGCGCAGGGACTTCTTCCCGCAGTATTTT. This gives the protein CASSLEGRRDFFPQYF. This sequence joins TRBV27 and TRBJ2-3; possibly TRBD2 for D (6 bases). Germline assignment: CDR1 MNHEY and CDR2 SMNVEV (reference sequence). Deletions cut 2 bases from V and 10 bases from J, with 22 bases between. The CDR3 is 16 amino acids.

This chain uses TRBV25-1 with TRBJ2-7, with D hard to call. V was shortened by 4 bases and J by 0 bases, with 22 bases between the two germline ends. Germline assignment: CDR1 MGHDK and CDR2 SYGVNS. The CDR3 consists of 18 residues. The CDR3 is CASSVNRDPLGSSYEQYF. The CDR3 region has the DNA TGTGCCAGCAGTGTGAACCGAGACCCATTGGGGTCCTCCTACGAGCAGTACTTC.

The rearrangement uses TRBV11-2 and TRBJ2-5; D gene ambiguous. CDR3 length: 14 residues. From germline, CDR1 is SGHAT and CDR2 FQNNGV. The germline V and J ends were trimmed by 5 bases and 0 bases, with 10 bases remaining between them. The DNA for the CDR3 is TGTGCCAGCAGCCTCGCCCGTGACCAAGAGACCCAGTACTTC. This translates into CASSLARDQETQYF.

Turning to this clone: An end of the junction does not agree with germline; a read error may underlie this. The CDR3: CASSSYTYKRENAGELFF. The CDR3 nucleotides read TGTGCCAGCAGCTCCTATACCTATAAGCGGGAGAACGCCGGGGAGCTGTTTTTT. The chain combines TRBV5-6 with TRBJ2-2, with 8 bases fitting TRBD2. Germline CDR1 and CDR2: SGHDT and YYEEEE. This CDR3 has 18 amino acids.

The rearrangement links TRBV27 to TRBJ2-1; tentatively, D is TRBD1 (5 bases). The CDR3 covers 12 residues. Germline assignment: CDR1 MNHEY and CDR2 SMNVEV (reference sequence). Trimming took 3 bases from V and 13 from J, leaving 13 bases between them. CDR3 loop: CASSFPQGRQFF. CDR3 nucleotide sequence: TGTGCCAGCAGTTTCCCGCAGGGCCGCCAGTTCTTC.

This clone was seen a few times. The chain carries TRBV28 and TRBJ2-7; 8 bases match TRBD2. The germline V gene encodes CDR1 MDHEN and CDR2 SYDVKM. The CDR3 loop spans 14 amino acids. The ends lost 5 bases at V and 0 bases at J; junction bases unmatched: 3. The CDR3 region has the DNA TGTGCCAGCAGTACTAGCGGTACCTCCTACGAGCAGTACTTC. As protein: CASSTSGTSYEQYF. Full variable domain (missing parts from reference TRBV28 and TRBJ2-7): DVKVTQSSRYLVKRTGEKVFLECVQDMDHENMFWYRQDPGLGLRLIYFSYDVKMKEKGDIPEGYSVSREKKERFSLILESASTNQTSMYLCASSTSGTSYEQYFGPGTRLTVT.

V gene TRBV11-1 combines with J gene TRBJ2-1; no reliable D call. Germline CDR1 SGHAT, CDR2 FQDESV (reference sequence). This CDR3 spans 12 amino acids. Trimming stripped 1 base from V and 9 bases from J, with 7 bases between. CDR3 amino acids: CASSLGYIEQFF. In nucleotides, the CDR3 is TGTGCCAGCAGCTTAGGGTATATTGAGCAGTTCTTC.

The CDR3, as DNA: TGTGCCAGCAGTCTAGACTTTAGCGTGCAAGGCAAAAACATTCAGTACTTC. Amino acid sequence: CASSLDFSVQGKNIQYF. The V call is TRBV27, the J call TRBJ2-4, with D maybe TRBD2 (5 bases). The V end was cut by 5 bases, the J end by 3 bases, with 20 bases between. CDR1 and CDR2 (germline): MNHEY, SMNVEV (reference sequence). The CDR3 consists of 17 residues.

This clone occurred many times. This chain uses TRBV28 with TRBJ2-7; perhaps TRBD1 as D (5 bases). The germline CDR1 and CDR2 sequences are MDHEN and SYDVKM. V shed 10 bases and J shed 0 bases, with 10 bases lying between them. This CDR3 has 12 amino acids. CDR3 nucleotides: TGTGCCACCACACAGGACTCCTACGAGCAGTACTTC. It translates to CATTQDSYEQYF. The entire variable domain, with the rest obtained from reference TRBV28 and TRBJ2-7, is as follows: DVKVTQSSRYLVKRTGEKVFLECVQDMDHENMFWYRQDPGLGLRLIYFSYDVKMKEKGDIPEGYSVSREKKERFSLILESASTNQTSMYLCATTQDSYEQYFGPGTRLTVT.

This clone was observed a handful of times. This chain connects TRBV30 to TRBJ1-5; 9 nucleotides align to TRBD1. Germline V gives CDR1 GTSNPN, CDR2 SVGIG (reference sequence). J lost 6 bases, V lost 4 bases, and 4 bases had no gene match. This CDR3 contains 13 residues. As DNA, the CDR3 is TGTGCCTGGAATACAGGGGGCACTCAGCCCCAGCATTTT. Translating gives CAWNTGGTQPQHF.

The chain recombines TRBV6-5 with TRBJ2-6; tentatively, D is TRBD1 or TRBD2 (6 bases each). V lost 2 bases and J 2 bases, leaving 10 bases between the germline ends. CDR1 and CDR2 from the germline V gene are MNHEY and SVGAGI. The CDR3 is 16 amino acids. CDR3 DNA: TGTGCCAGCAGTTACAAGGGGGGCGCTGGGGCCAACGTCCTGACTTTC. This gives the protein CASSYKGGAGANVLTF.

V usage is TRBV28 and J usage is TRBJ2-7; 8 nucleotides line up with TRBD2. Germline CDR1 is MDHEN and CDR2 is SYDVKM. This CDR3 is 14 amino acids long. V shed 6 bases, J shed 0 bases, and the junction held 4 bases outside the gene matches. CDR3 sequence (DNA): TGTGCCAGCAGCCCTGGACTAGCCTCCTACGAGCAGTACTTC. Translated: CASSPGLASYEQYF. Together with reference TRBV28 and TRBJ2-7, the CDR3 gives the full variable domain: DVKVTQSSRYLVKRTGEKVFLECVQDMDHENMFWYRQDPGLGLRLIYFSYDVKMKEKGDIPEGYSVSREKKERFSLILESASTNQTSMYLCASSPGLASYEQYFGPGTRLTVT.

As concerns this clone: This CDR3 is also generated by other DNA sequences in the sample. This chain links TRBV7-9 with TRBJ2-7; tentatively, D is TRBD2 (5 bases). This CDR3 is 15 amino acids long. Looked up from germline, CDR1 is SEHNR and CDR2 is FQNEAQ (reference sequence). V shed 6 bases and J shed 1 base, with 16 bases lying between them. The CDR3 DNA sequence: TGTGCCAGCAGTCCCGCGACGGGGATTTCCTACGAGCAGTACTTC. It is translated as CASSPATGISYEQYF.

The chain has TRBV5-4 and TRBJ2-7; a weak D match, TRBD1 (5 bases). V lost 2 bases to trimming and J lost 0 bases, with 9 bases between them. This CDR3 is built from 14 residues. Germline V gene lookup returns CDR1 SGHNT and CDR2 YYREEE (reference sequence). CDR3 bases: TGTGCCAGCAGCTTTAAAGGGGCCTCCTACGAGCAGTACTTC. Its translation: CASSFKGASYEQYF.

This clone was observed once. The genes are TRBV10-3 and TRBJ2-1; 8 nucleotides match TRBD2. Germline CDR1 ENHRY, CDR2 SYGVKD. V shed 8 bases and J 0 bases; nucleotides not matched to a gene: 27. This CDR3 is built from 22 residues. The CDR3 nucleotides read TGTGCCATCGGACCAGACAAGACCGGGACTAGGTCTTACCAGAGCTCCTACAATGAGCAGTTCTTC. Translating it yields CAIGPDKTGTRSYQSSYNEQFF.